This T cell receptor beta chain was captured in a study of tumor and adjacent non-tumor tissue in lung cancer. This sample's RNA came from whole unsorted tissue. This non-tumor lung sample came from over 3 cm beyond the tumor edge. The ends were cut back, 4 bases at V and 3 bases at J, with 12 bases in the middle. The CDR3 covers 14 residues. Germline V gives CDR1 SEHNR, CDR2 FQNEAQ (reference sequence). By share of the sample, this clonotype is medium-sized. A modified ARM-PCR protocol with three rounds of nested PCR amplified TCRbeta. TCRdb reanalysed the multiplex PCR reads using MiXCR and keeps one entry per CDR3 protein. The sample records tens of thousands of distinct CDR3 sequences, 61% being singletons.

The chain is built from TRBV7-9 and TRBJ1-2, with D possibly being TRBD1 (5 bases). The TCR sequence derives from a man in his sixties or seventies with non-small cell lung cancer. The sample comprised distant non-tumor lung tissue. The CDR3 DNA is TGTGCCAGCAGCTCGACAGCCACAGACTATGGCTACACCTTC. Translation gives CASSSTATDYGYTF.